This T cell receptor (beta chain) was identified in a study of blood T cell repertoires in COVID-19. Across the whole study: Sources were T cells, B-cell-depleted T cells, or PBMCs; the material itself was cDNA or gDNA.

Germline V gives CDR1 MDHEN, CDR2 SYDVKM. This CDR3 is 15 amino acids long. Losses at the gene ends were 7 bases for V and 3 bases for J; bases not matched to a gene: 9. Original analysis: The authors estimated nucleated cell counts from reference gene primer amplification. TCRdb's table, derived via immunoSEQ multiplex PCR, lists solely in-frame clones and lacks some. V and J calls and clone size are those listed in that table; D and trimming were worked out from the DNA. Of some 110,000 clones detected, around nine tenths appear once; the ten largest clones hold 5% to 6.5%. V gene TRBV28 combines with J gene TRBJ2-1; 7 nucleotides agree with TRBD2. The sequence came from a human donor in a cohort sampled during active COVID-19. The specimen sequenced was peripheral blood. As DNA, the CDR3 is TGTGCCAGCACCCCTACTGGGGGGGGCTACAATGAGCAGTTCTTC. Residues: CASTPTGGGYNEQFF.